A single T cell receptor beta chain is shown here with its context. These data come from a study of blood T cell repertoires in COVID-19. About the study: COVID-19 samples collected from the United States, Italy and Spain covered acute and convalescent phases. Sample material is recorded as cDNA or gDNA derived from T cells, B-cell-depleted T cells, or PBMCs.

V lost 1 base, J lost 5 bases, and 5 bases stayed unmatched. Germline lookup yields CDR1 SGHRS and CDR2 YFSETQ. CDR3 size: 17 residues. Per the authors' pipeline: Using reference gene primer amplification, nucleated cell counts were estimated. Using immunoSEQ multiplex PCR, the repertoire was profiled, and TCRdb retains in-frame clones only, with some absent. V, J and clone size are those of that table, while D and trimming were read from the DNA. The sample yields roughly 300,000 clones, about 89% seen once. The chain couples TRBV5-1 to TRBJ2-1, with 14 bases fitting TRBD2. Specimen: peripheral blood. The sequence was collected from a young man who had recovered from COVID-19. The CDR3 loop reads CASSLTGTSGRNNEQFF. In DNA form, the CDR3 reads TGCGCCAGCAGCTTGACGGGGACTAGCGGGAGAAACAATGAGCAGTTCTTC.